This T cell receptor (beta chain) was sequenced in a study of T cells after posttransplantation cyclophosphamide. This clone was counted between two and nine times. Its antigen is as yet unknown. The study's findings and limits: TRB clonality was highly associated with recipient CMV seropositivity and reactivation. Tissue-infiltrating T cells from skin or gut overlapped little with blood T cells. Later blood repertoires were often dominated by clones from the donor CD8+ memory compartment.

Germline V gene data show CDR1 as MNHNY and CDR2 as SVGAGI (reference sequence). This CDR3 comprises 12 residues. Trimming cost V 8 bases and J 5 bases; bases outside gene matches: 4. Using immunoSEQ multiplex PCR, the repertoire was profiled, and TCRdb retains in-frame clones only, with some absent. The sample has more than 9,500 clones; 75% to 95% are singletons. Treatment was busulfan-fludarabine conditioning, a marrow graft, and cyclophosphamide on days +3 and +4. The material sequenced was PBMCs, taken after allogeneic stem cell transplant with posttransplant cyclophosphamide. This TCR was sampled from a female patient between 30 and 45 years old who received an allogeneic stem cell transplant from an unrelated donor, was CMV-positive, and had no GVHD. Some T cells may be transferred from the graft donor. This chain uses TRBV6-6 with TRBJ1-1, with 8 bases that match TRBD1. The CDR3 reads CASLRGQTEAFF. DNA for the CDR3: TGTGCCAGCCTCAGGGGGCAAACTGAAGCTTTCTTT.